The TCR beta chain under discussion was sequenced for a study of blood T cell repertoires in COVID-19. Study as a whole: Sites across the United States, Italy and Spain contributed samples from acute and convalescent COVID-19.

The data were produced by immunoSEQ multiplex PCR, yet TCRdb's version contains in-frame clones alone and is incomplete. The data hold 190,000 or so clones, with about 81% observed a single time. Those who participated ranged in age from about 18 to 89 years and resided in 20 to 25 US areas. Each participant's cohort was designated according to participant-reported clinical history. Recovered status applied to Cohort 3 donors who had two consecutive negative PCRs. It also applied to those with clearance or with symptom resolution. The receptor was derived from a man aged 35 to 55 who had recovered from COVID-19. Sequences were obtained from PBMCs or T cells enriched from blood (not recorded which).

The CDR3 DNA is TGTGCCACCAGCAAAGGACAGGGTCTGAACGAGCAGTACTTC. This translates into CATSKGQGLNEQYF. The chain employs TRBV15 and TRBJ2-7; 8 bases are shared with TRBD1. Germline V gene sequence: CDR1 LNHNV, CDR2 YYDKDF (reference sequence). CDR3 length: 14 amino acids. V shed 4 bases, J shed 5 bases, and the junction held 7 bases outside the gene matches.